This T cell receptor beta chain was recorded in a study of graft-versus-host responses after intestinal transplantation. The overall study: The transplants performed in recipients were multivisceral, liver-intestinal, or isolated intestinal. Whole-study results and caveats: The authors found GvH clones in recipient marrow, some appearing first in ileum or blood. High graft-versus-host to host-versus-graft T cell clonal ratios marked allografts of patients with graft-donor macrochimerism.

The germline V and J ends were trimmed by 4 bases and 0 bases, with 10 bases remaining between them. Germline V gene sequence: CDR1 SQVTM, CDR2 ANQGSEA. The CDR3 spans 13 residues. Libraries were prepared by immunoSEQ multiplex PCR; TCRdb keeps only in-frame clonotypes and omits some of them. This sample has roughly 100,000 clones, with over 75% found just once. Concerning this clone: The antigen is unknown.

The chain combines TRBV29-1 with TRBJ2-7; no firm D call. Sequences were derived from unstimulated CD4+ T cells sorted from spleen or lymph node cells, sampled before intestinal transplant. The sequence was obtained from a human donor who received an intestinal transplant. The CDR3 here is CSVGRRSSYEQYF. The CDR3 coding sequence is TGCAGCGTTGGACGGCGCAGCTCCTACGAGCAGTACTTC.